Following are 11 T cell receptor beta chains from one sample sequenced in a study of ipilimumab plus nivolumab after autologous stem cell transplantation. Sequencing was performed with immunoSEQ multiplex PCR; in TCRdb, only in-frame clones are kept and a portion is missing. Of 6,000 to 6,500 clones in the sample, 75% to 90% were seen once. The sample in question was PBMCs, obtained in a trial of ipilimumab plus nivolumab as post-transplant consolidation. All receptors derive from a female donor with multiple myeloma.

The genes are TRBV28 and TRBJ1-2; possibly TRBD1 for D (6 bases). With 5 bases removed from V and 4 bases from J, the gap between germline ends came to 14 bases. Germline V gene data show CDR1 as MDHEN and CDR2 as SYDVKM. The CDR3 runs to 14 residues. The CDR3 coding sequence is TGTGCCAGCAGTATTAGGACAGCAGGCTATGGCTACACCTTC. Translation: CASSIRTAGYGYTF.

The chain combines TRBV14 with TRBJ2-2; either TRBD1 or TRBD2 may fit D (6 bases each). CDR1 is SGHDN and CDR2 is FVKESK in the germline V gene. The CDR3 is 15 amino acids. V was trimmed by 8 bases and J by 1 base, leaving 14 bases between them. CDR3 in amino acids: CASGGGTLNTGELFF. In DNA form, the CDR3 reads TGTGCCAGCGGGGGCGGGACACTGAACACCGGGGAGCTGTTTTTT. Together with reference TRBV14 and TRBJ2-2, the CDR3 gives the full variable domain: EAGVTQFPSHSVIEKGQTVTLRCDPISGHDNLYWYRRVMGKEIKFLLHFVKESKQDESGMPNNRFLAERTGGTYSTLKVQPAELEDSGVYFCASGGGTLNTGELFFGEGSRLTVL.

This chain connects TRBV7-9 to TRBJ1-4; D remains ambiguous. Germline V CDR1 and CDR2: SEHNR, FQNEAQ (reference sequence). V shed 6 bases and J shed 8 bases, with 16 bases lying between them. The CDR3 covers 14 residues. The CDR3, as DNA: TGTGCCAGCAGACAAGAAGGCGTCGGGGAAAAACTGTTTTTT. Encoded protein: CASRQEGVGEKLFF.

V and J are TRBV5-1 and TRBJ2-3, with 7 positions matching TRBD1. From germline, CDR1 is SGHRS and CDR2 YFSETQ. The CDR3 consists of 15 residues. V was clipped by 0 bases and J by 1 base; unmatched bases: 2. Written as DNA, the CDR3 is TGCGCCAGCAGCTTGGACGGACAGGGCACAGATACGCAGTATTTT. Protein: CASSLDGQGTDTQYF. Looking up the rest from reference TRBV5-1 and TRBJ2-3 gives the full variable domain: KAGVTQTPRYLIKTRGQQVTLSCSPISGHRSVSWYQQTPGQGLQFLFEYFSETQRNKGNFPGRFSGRQFSNSRSEMNVSTLELGDSALYLCASSLDGQGTDTQYFGPGTRLTVL.

This sequence joins TRBV28 and TRBJ2-6; a weak D match, TRBD1 (5 bases). With 5 bases removed from V and 4 bases from J, the gap between germline ends came to 15 bases. The germline CDR1 and CDR2 sequences are MDHEN and SYDVKM. The CDR3 extends over 16 amino acids. CDR3 in amino acids: CASSLGVVPGANVLTF. The CDR3 DNA is TGTGCCAGCAGTCTAGGGGTCGTCCCAGGGGCCAACGTCCTGACTTTC.

The gene calls are TRBV6-5 and TRBJ2-3; no reliable D call. From germline, CDR1 is MNHEY and CDR2 SVGAGI. The CDR3 covers 15 residues. V lost 2 bases to trimming and J lost 0 bases, with 9 bases between them. The CDR3 DNA is TGTGCCAGCAGTTACCGGGTGGGGAGCACAGATACGCAGTATTTT. Translating it yields CASSYRVGSTDTQYF.

The rearrangement joins TRBV7-3 to TRBJ2-3, with D perhaps matching TRBD2 (6 bases). The CDR3 consists of 15 residues. V gave up 2 bases and J gave up 0 bases, with 9 bases separating them. CDR1 is SGHTA, CDR2 FQGTGA, per germline. CDR3 nucleotides: TGTGCCAGCAGCTTAGTCGGGAGAAGCACAGATACGCAGTATTTT. Amino acids: CASSLVGRSTDTQYF.

J is TRBJ2-3 and V is TRBV5-1, with 11 nucleotides matching TRBD2. In germline, CDR1 is SGHRS, CDR2 YFSETQ. V lost 2 bases and J lost 2; bases outside the gene matches: 4. CDR3 length: 16 amino acids. The CDR3 loop reads CASSFRTSGYTDTQYF. CDR3 nucleotide sequence: TGCGCCAGCAGCTTCCGGACTAGCGGGTACACAGATACGCAGTATTTT.

CDR3 region: CASSQGTATDTQYF. The CDR3 DNA reads as TGCGCCAGCAGCCAAGGAACAGCCACAGATACGCAGTATTTT. The genes are TRBV4-1 and TRBJ2-3; D gene ambiguous. V shed 1 base and J shed 2 bases, with 7 bases lying between them. CDR3 length equals 14 residues. Germline values: CDR1 MGHRA, CDR2 YSYEKL.

The chain carries TRBV7-3 and TRBJ2-1; D is tentatively TRBD1 or TRBD2 (5 bases each). The CDR3 covers 18 residues. Looked up from germline, CDR1 is SGHTA and CDR2 is FQGTGA. With 1 base removed from V and 1 base from J, the gap between germline ends came to 17 bases. As DNA, the CDR3 is TGTGCCAGCAGCTTAAAGGGGCCGGGGAAGGGATCCTACAATGAGCAGTTCTTC. This codes for CASSLKGPGKGSYNEQFF. Full variable domain (missing parts from reference TRBV7-3 and TRBJ2-1): GAGVSQTPSNKVTEKGKYVELRCDPISGHTALYWYRQSLGQGPEFLIYFQGTGAADDSGLPNDRFFAVRPEGSVSTLKIQRTERGDSAVYLCASSLKGPGKGSYNEQFFGPGTRLTVL.

This chain connects TRBV7-9 to TRBJ2-1; 12 bases match TRBD2. J was trimmed by 6 bases and V by 3 bases; bases with no gene match: 3. The CDR3 runs 15 residues. Per the germline V gene, CDR1 is SEHNR and CDR2 is FQNEAQ (reference sequence). CDR3 bases: TGTGCCAGCAGCTTCCTAGCGGGGGGGGCCAATGAGCAGTTCTTC. Its translation: CASSFLAGGANEQFF.